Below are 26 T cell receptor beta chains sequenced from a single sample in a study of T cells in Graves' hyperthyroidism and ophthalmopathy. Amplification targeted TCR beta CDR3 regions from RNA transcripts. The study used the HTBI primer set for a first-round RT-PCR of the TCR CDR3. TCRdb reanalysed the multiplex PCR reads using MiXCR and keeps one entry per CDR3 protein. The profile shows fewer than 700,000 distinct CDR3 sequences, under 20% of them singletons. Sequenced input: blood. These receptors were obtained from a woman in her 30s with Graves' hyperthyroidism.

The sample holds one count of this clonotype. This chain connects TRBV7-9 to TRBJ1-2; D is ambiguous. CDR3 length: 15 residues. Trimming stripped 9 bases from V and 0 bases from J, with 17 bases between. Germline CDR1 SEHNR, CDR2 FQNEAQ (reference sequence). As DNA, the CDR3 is TGTGCCAGTAGTACAGTTCTCTCAGCTAACTATGGCTACACCTTC. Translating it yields CASSTVLSANYGYTF.

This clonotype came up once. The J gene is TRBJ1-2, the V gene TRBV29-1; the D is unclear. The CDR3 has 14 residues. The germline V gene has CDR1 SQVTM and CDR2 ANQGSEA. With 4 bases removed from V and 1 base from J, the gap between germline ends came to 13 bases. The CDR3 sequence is CSVAPTDFNYGYTF. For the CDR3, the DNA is TGCAGCGTTGCCCCAACGGACTTTAACTATGGCTACACCTTC. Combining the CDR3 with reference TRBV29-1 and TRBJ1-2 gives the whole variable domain SAVISQKPSRDICQRGTSLTIQCQVDSQVTMMFWYRQQPGQSLTLIATANQGSEATYESGFVIDKFPISRPNLTFSTLTVSNMSPEDSSIYLCSVAPTDFNYGYTFGSGTRLTVV.

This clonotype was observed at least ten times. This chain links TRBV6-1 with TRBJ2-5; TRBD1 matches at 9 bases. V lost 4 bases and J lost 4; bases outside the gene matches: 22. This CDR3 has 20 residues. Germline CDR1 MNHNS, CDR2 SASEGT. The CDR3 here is CASSASNRGPQVFSIETQYF. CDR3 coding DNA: TGTGCCAGCAGTGCGTCAAACAGGGGGCCCCAAGTCTTCTCAATAGAGACCCAGTACTTC.

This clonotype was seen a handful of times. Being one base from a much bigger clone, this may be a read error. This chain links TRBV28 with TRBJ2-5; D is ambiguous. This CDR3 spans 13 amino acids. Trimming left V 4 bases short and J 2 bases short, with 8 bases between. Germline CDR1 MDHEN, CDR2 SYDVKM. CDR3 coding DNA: TGTGCCAGCAGTTGGATGGGGCAAGAGACCCAGTACTTC. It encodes CASSWMGQETQYF.

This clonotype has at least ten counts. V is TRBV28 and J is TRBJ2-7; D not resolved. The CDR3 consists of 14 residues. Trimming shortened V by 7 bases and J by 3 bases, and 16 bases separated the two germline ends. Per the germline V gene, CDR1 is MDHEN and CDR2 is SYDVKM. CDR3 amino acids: CASTSLRPNYEQYF. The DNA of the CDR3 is TGTGCCAGCACCTCCCTGCGGCCGAACTACGAGCAGTACTTC.

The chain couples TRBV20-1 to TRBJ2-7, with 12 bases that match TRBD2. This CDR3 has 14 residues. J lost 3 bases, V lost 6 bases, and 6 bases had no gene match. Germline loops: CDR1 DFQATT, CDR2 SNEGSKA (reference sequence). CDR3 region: CSARTSGNFYEQYF. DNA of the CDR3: TGCAGTGCAAGGACTAGCGGGAATTTCTACGAGCAGTACTTC.

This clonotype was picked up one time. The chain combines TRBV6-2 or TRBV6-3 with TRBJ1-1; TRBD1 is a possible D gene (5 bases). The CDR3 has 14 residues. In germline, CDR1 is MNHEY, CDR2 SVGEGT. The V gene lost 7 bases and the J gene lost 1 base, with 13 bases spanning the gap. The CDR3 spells CASKEDIRNTEAFF. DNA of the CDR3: TGTGCCAGCAAAGAGGACATTAGGAACACTGAAGCTTTCTTT.

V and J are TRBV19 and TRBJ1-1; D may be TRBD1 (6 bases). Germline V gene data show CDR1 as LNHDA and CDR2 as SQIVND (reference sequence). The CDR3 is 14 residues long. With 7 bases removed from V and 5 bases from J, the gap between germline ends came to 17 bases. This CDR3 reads CASTPQGGGTEAFF. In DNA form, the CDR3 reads TGTGCCAGTACCCCACAGGGAGGAGGAACTGAAGCTTTCTTT.

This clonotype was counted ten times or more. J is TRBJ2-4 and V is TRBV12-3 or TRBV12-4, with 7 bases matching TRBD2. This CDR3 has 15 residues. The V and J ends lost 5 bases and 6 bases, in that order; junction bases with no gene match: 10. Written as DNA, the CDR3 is TGTGCCAGCAGTCAAACACGGGACTACACAAACATTCAGTACTTC. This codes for CASSQTRDYTNIQYF.

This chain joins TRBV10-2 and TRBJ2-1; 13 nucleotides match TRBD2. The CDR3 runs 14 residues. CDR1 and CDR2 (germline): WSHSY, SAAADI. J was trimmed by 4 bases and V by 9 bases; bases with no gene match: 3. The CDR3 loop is CASTGLAGYNEQFF. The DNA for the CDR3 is TGCGCCAGTACGGGACTAGCGGGGTACAATGAGCAGTTCTTC.

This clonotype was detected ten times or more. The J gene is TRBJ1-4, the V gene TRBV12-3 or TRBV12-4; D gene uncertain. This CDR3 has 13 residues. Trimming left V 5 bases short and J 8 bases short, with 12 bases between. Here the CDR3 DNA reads TGTGCCAGCAGTACCAAGGGATGGGAAAAACTGTTTTTT. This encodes CASSTKGWEKLFF.

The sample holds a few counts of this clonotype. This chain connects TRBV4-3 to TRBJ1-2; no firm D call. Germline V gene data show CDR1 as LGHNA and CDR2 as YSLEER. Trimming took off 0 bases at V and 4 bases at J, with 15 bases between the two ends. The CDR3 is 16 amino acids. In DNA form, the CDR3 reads TGCGCCAGCAGCCAAGAGTGGGTAGGGCGAGGCTATGGCTACACCTTC. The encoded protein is CASSQEWVGRGYGYTF.

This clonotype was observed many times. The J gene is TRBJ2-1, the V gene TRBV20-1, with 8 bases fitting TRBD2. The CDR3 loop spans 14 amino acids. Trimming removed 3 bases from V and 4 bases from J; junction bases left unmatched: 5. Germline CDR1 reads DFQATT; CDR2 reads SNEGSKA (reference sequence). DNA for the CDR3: TGCAGTGCTAGTCGGCCGGGAGGGTACAATGAGCAGTTCTTC. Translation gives CSASRPGGYNEQFF.

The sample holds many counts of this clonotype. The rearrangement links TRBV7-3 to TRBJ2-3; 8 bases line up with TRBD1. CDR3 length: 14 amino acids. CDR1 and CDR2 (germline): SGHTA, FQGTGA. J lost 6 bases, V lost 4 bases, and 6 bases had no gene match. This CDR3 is CASSSTGQGDTQYF. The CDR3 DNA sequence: TGTGCCAGCAGCTCCACCGGACAGGGCGATACGCAGTATTTT.

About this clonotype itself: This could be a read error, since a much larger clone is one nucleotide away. This CDR3 reads CASSPLPGLVHKQFF. Written as DNA, the CDR3 is TGTGCCAGCAGCCCCCTCCCGGGACTAGTTCATAAGCAGTTCTTC. The J gene is TRBJ2-1, the V gene TRBV7-3; TRBD2 aligns across 8 bases. The trim removed 5 bases at V and 11 bases at J, leaving 14 bases unmatched. The CDR3 is 15 residues long. CDR1 is SGHTA and CDR2 is FQGTGA in the germline V gene.

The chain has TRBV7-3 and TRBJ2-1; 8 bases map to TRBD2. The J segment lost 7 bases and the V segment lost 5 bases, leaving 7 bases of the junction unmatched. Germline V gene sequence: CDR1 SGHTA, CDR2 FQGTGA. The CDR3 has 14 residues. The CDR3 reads CASSVLGLGNEQFF. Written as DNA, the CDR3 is TGTGCCAGCAGCGTCTTGGGACTAGGAAATGAGCAGTTCTTC.

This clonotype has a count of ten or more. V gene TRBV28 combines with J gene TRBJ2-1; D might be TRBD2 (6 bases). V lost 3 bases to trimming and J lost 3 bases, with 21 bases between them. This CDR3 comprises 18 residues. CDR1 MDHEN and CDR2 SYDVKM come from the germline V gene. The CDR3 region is CASSLGGSGQINYNEQFF. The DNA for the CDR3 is TGTGCCAGCAGTTTGGGAGGTTCTGGGCAAATAAACTACAATGAGCAGTTCTTC. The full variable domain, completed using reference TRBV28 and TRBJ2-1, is DVKVTQSSRYLVKRTGEKVFLECVQDMDHENMFWYRQDPGLGLRLIYFSYDVKMKEKGDIPEGYSVSREKKERFSLILESASTNQTSMYLCASSLGGSGQINYNEQFFGPGTRLTVL.

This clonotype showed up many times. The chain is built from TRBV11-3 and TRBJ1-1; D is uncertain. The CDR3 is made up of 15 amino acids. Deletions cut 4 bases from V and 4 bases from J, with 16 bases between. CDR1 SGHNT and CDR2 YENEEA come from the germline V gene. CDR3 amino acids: CASSSRAGGPTEAFF. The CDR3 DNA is TGTGCCAGCAGCTCCCGAGCGGGAGGGCCCACTGAAGCTTTCTTT.

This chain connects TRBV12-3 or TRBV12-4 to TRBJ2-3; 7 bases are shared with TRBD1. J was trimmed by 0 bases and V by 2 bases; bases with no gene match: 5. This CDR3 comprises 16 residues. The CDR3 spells CASSLHRDSSTDTQYF. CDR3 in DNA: TGTGCCAGCAGTTTACACCGGGACAGCAGCACAGATACGCAGTATTTT.

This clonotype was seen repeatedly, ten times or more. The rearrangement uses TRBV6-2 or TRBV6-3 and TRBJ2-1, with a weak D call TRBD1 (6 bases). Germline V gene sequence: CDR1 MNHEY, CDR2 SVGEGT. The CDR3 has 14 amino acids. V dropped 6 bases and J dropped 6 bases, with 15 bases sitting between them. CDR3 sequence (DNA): TGTGCCAGCAGAAACGGGACAACTGGCAATGAGCAGTTCTTC. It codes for CASRNGTTGNEQFF.

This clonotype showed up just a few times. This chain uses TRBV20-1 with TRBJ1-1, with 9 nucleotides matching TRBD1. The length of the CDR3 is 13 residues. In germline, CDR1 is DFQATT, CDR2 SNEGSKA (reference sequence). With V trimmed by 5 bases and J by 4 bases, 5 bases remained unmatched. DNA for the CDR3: TGCAGTGCTGCCGACAGGGGGGGCACTGAAGCTTTCTTT. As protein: CSAADRGGTEAFF.

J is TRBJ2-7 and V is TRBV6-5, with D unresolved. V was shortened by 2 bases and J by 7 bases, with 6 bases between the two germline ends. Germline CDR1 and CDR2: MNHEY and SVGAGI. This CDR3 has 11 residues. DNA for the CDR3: TGTGCCAGCAGTTACGAGGCTGAGCAGTACTTC. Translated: CASSYEAEQYF.

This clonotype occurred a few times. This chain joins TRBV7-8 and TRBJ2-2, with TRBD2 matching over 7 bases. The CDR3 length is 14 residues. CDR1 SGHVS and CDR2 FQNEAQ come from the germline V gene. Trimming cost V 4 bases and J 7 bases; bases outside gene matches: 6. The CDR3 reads CASSSGGLGGELFF. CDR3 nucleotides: TGTGCCAGCAGCTCCGGGGGGTTGGGCGGGGAGCTGTTTTTT.

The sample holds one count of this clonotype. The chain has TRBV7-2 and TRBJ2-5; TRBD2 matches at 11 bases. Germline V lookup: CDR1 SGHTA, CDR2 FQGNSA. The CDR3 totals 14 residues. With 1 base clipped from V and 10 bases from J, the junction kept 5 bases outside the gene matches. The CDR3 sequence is CASSLGLAGGDQYF. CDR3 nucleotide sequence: TGTGCCAGCAGCTTAGGGCTAGCGGGAGGAGACCAGTACTTC.

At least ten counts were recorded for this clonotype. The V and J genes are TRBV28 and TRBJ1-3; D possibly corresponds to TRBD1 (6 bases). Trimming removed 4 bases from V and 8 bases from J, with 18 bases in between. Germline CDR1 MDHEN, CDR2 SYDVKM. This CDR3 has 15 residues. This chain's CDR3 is CASSYQQGLYHTIYF. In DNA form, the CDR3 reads TGTGCCAGCAGTTATCAACAGGGACTGTATCACACCATATATTTT. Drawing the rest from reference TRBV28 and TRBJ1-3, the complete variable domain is DVKVTQSSRYLVKRTGEKVFLECVQDMDHENMFWYRQDPGLGLRLIYFSYDVKMKEKGDIPEGYSVSREKKERFSLILESASTNQTSMYLCASSYQQGLYHTIYFGEGSWLTVV.

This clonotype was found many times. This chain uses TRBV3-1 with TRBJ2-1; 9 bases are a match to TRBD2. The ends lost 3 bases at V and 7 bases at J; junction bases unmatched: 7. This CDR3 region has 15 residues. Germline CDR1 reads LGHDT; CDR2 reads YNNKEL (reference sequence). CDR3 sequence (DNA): TGTGCCAGCAGCCATGCGGGAGGGCCTCGAAATGAGCAGTTCTTC. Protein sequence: CASSHAGGPRNEQFF.